This T cell receptor beta chain is from a study of shared clonotypes between healthy human individuals. Study-level findings and limits: Sequencing of the sorted subsets was shown by rarefaction to be incomplete despite large depth.

Deletions cut 5 bases from V and 6 bases from J, with 10 bases between. The germline V gene encodes CDR1 MDHEN and CDR2 SYDVKM. CDR3 size: 12 residues. Assay used: immunoSEQ multiplex PCR; TCRdb lists only in-frame clones, some missing. Among hundreds of thousands of clones listed, almost 97% were seen once. About this clone itself: No antigen is known for it.

The genes are TRBV28 and TRBJ1-1, with D maybe TRBD1 (6 bases). The sample taken for sequencing was naive CD4+ T cells sorted from blood. Described subset: CD45RA+ positively selected. The receptor comes from a woman in her 30s in good health. DNA for the CDR3: TGTGCCAGCAGTGGGGGCAGCTCTGAAGCTTTCTTT. It codes for CASSGGSSEAFF. Looking up the rest from reference TRBV28 and TRBJ1-1 gives the full variable domain: DVKVTQSSRYLVKRTGEKVFLECVQDMDHENMFWYRQDPGLGLRLIYFSYDVKMKEKGDIPEGYSVSREKKERFSLILESASTNQTSMYLCASSGGSSEAFFGQGTRLTVV.